This T cell receptor (beta chain) was sequenced in a study of blood T cell repertoires in COVID-19. Germline V lookup: CDR1 MGHRA, CDR2 YSYEKL. The CDR3 is 15 residues long. With 4 bases removed from V and 0 bases from J, the gap between germline ends came to 12 bases. The data were produced by immunoSEQ multiplex PCR, yet TCRdb's version contains in-frame clones alone and is incomplete. Among about 480,000 clones listed, 80% to 90% were seen once. The source of this sequence is a woman in her twenties or thirties with acute or convalescent COVID-19. Source material: peripheral blood. The chain is built from TRBV4-1 and TRBJ1-1; D is perhaps TRBD1 (5 bases). CDR3 sequence: CASSRGARMNTEAFF. The CDR3 DNA reads TGCGCCAGCAGCCGTGGGGCGCGAATGAACACTGAAGCTTTCTTT.